The clone carrying this TCR beta chain was seen a few times. Its antigen is currently unknown. V shed 2 bases and J shed 7 bases, with 1 base lying between them. Germline V gene lookup returns CDR1 SNHLY and CDR2 FYNNEI. The CDR3 sequence is 10 residues long. This sample was taken from a study of response to subunit inactivated influenza vaccine. Regarding the study as a whole: It was the authors' suggestion that each seasonal influenza vaccination recruits few new T cells.

TCRdb ran MiXCR on the RT-PCR reads and lists one entry per CDR3 protein. The sample yields around 650,000 distinct CDR3 sequences, 15% to 19% seen once. The input for sequencing was PBMCs from blood, taken roughly 13 days after vaccination. This TCR came from a middle-aged man who received an inactivated influenza vaccine. The chain employs TRBV2 and TRBJ2-3, with D uncertain. CDR3 region: CASSENTQYF. The DNA of the CDR3 is TGTGCCAGCAGTGAAAATACGCAGTATTTT.